These 20 T cell receptor beta chains came from one sample sequenced in a study of blood T cell repertoires in COVID-19. Assay used: immunoSEQ multiplex PCR; TCRdb lists only in-frame clones, some missing. The data contain about 270,000 clones, 86% of them singletons. The material sequenced was peripheral blood. The receptors derive from an elderly woman with COVID-19, enrolled during active disease.

This clone was detected only once. V usage is TRBV7-8 and J usage is TRBJ1-2, with TRBD1 matching over 7 bases. Germline loops: CDR1 SGHVS, CDR2 FQNEAQ. J was trimmed by 4 bases and V by 0 bases; bases with no gene match: 5. The length of the CDR3 is 15 residues. The CDR3: CASSLARQGSYGYTF. The CDR3 nucleotides read TGTGCCAGCAGCTTAGCCCGACAGGGAAGCTATGGCTACACCTTC.

In its sample, this clone was seen once. The chain has TRBV2 and TRBJ2-7, with TRBD2 matching 10 bases. Germline loops: CDR1 SNHLY, CDR2 FYNNEI. This CDR3 spans 14 amino acids. Losses at the gene ends were 2 bases for V and 7 bases for J; bases not matched to a gene: 5. The CDR3 sequence: CASSENLAGVEQYF. The CDR3 DNA is TGTGCCAGCAGTGAAAACCTAGCGGGGGTTGAGCAGTACTTC. Supplemented by reference TRBV2 and TRBJ2-7, the full variable domain reads EPEVTQTPSHQVTQMGQEVILRCVPISNHLYFYWYRQILGQKVEFLVSFYNNEISEKSEIFDDQFSVERPDGSNFTLKIRSTKLEDSAMYFCASSENLAGVEQYFGPGTRLTVT.

J is TRBJ2-7 and V is TRBV30; 9 nucleotides agree with TRBD2. V shed 7 bases and J 0 bases; nucleotides not matched to a gene: 19. Germline-derived CDR1 and CDR2 are GTSNPN and SVGIG (reference sequence). The CDR3 length is 18 residues. The CDR3 nucleotides are TGTGCCTCCTCAAGCAAGCAGCGGGGGGAACTAAGCTCCTACGAGCAGTACTTC. Its translation: CASSSKQRGELSSYEQYF.

The chain has TRBV24-1 and TRBJ2-3, with D perhaps TRBD1 (6 bases). CDR1 and CDR2 (germline): KGHDR, SFDVKD. The germline V and J ends were trimmed by 3 bases and 2 bases, with 8 bases remaining between them. This CDR3 comprises 14 residues. The CDR3 bases are TGTGCCACCAGTGATAACAGGGACACAGATACGCAGTATTTT. Encoded protein: CATSDNRDTDTQYF.

V gene TRBV7-9 combines with J gene TRBJ1-2; 7 nucleotides align to TRBD1. V trimming: 5 bases; J trimming: 7 bases; junction bases outside the gene matches: 7. Looked up from germline, CDR1 is SEHNR and CDR2 is FQNEAQ (reference sequence). The CDR3 is made up of 13 amino acids. The CDR3 region has the DNA TGTGCCAGCAGCGGGGACAGTTCCTCTGGCTACACCTTC. This encodes CASSGDSSSGYTF.

The chain is built from TRBV4-3 and TRBJ1-6; the match to TRBD1 covers 7 bases. This CDR3 contains 17 residues. Unmatched junction bases numbered 12, after V lost 4 bases and J lost 6 bases. Germline-derived CDR1 and CDR2 are LGHNA and YSLEER. The CDR3 spells CASSRDPPGDSNSPLHF. The CDR3 DNA sequence: TGCGCCAGCAGCCGCGACCCACCCGGGGACAGTAATTCACCCCTCCACTTT.

V is TRBV2 and J is TRBJ1-2; TRBD1 is a possible D gene (6 bases). Trimming removed 3 bases at V and 4 bases at J, with 12 bases between. This CDR3 is 14 amino acids long. Germline CDR1 reads SNHLY; CDR2 reads FYNNEI. The CDR3 DNA sequence: TGTGCCAGCAGTGATTCCAGGGGCATCTATGGCTACACCTTC. It yields the protein CASSDSRGIYGYTF.

This clone appeared a few times. CDR3 in amino acids: CASSLKPPGRGSYNSPLHF. In DNA, the CDR3 is TGTGCCAGCAGTTTAAAGCCCCCAGGCCGGGGTTCCTATAATTCACCCCTCCACTTT. This chain uses TRBV27 with TRBJ1-6; D is unclear. Germline values: CDR1 MNHEY, CDR2 SMNVEV (reference sequence). The CDR3 extends over 19 amino acids. The V end was cut by 2 bases, the J end by 1 base, with 18 bases between.

The chain carries TRBV7-8 and TRBJ2-7, with 7 bases lining up with TRBD1. V lost 0 bases to trimming and J lost 3 bases; unmatched junction nucleotides: 5. Germline CDR1 SGHVS, CDR2 FQNEAQ. CDR3 length: 15 residues. The CDR3 region is CASSLAGQLFYEQYV. The DNA of the CDR3 is TGTGCCAGCAGCTTAGCGGGACAGCTTTTCTACGAGCAGTACGTC.

This chain joins TRBV3-1 (or the pseudogene TRBV3-2) and TRBJ1-6; 8 bases match TRBD1. The V gene end was trimmed by 4 bases and the J gene end by 8 bases; junction bases not matched to a gene: 7. The germline gives CDR1 LGHDT, CDR2 YNNKEL (reference sequence). This CDR3 contains 15 residues. For the CDR3, the DNA is TGTGCCAGCAGCCCTCCGGACAGGGATCATTCACCCCTCCACTTT. Protein: CASSPPDRDHSPLHF.

The chain carries TRBV5-4 and TRBJ2-7; D call uncertain. V lost 2 bases to trimming and J lost 3 bases, with 18 bases between them. Germline CDR1 SGHNT, CDR2 YYREEE (reference sequence). This CDR3 is 16 amino acids long. The CDR3: CASSFGSTNGYYEQYF. The CDR3 bases are TGTGCCAGCAGCTTCGGGTCCACAAACGGGTACTACGAGCAGTACTTC.

The rearrangement links TRBV10-3 to TRBJ2-7; 10 bases are a match to TRBD2. CDR3 length: 16 residues. Germline trimming cut 6 bases from V and 2 bases from J; bases unmatched to any gene: 10. In germline, CDR1 is ENHRY, CDR2 SYGVKD. The CDR3 spells CAISIAGGLLPYEQYV. The CDR3 nucleotides are TGTGCCATCAGCATAGCGGGGGGCTTACTTCCCTACGAGCAGTACGTC.

This chain uses TRBV5-1 with TRBJ2-5, with 10 nucleotides matching TRBD2. J gave up 3 bases and V 5 bases, and 7 bases lay outside the gene matches. Germline V gene data show CDR1 as SGHRS and CDR2 as YFSETQ. This CDR3 contains 15 residues. CDR3 DNA: TGCGCCAGCAGAAAAAGCGGGGGGGTAGAAGAGACCCAGTACTTC. This codes for CASRKSGGVEETQYF.

The CDR3 nucleotides are TGTGCCAGCAGCTTCATCACCGGCAAGGGGTACGAGCAGTACTTC. Translation: CASSFITGKGYEQYF. The chain joins TRBV5-6 to TRBJ2-7; a possible D gene is TRBD1 (5 bases). Germline V CDR1 and CDR2: SGHDT, YYEEEE. The CDR3 consists of 15 residues. Trimming removed 2 bases from V and 4 bases from J, with 16 bases in between. Full variable domain (outside the CDR3, taken from reference TRBV5-6 and TRBJ2-7): DAGVTQSPTHLIKTRGQQVTLRCSPKSGHDTVSWYQQALGQGPQFIFQYYEEEERQRGNFPDRFSGHQFPNYSSELNVNALLLGDSALYLCASSFITGKGYEQYFGPGTRLTVT.

This clone showed up just once. The genes are TRBV5-6 and TRBJ1-2, with D perhaps TRBD1 (6 bases). Trimming left V 2 bases short and J 13 bases short, with 12 bases between. This CDR3 contains 11 residues. Germline V lookup: CDR1 SGHDT, CDR2 YYEEEE. This CDR3 is CASSLRTVLTF. The CDR3 DNA is TGTGCCAGCAGCTTAAGGACAGTTCTCACCTTC.

The CDR3 sequence is CASSLMTGPYEQYF. The CDR3 bases are TGCGCCAGCAGCTTGATGACAGGCCCCTACGAGCAGTACTTC. The gene calls are TRBV5-1 and TRBJ2-7; TRBD1 is a possible D gene (6 bases). Trimming shortened V by 1 base and J by 2 bases, and 10 bases separated the two germline ends. CDR3 size: 14 residues. Germline CDR1 reads SGHRS; CDR2 reads YFSETQ.

The V gene is TRBV6-4, the J gene TRBJ2-2; 7 bases are a match to TRBD1. This CDR3 contains 14 residues. Germline V gene data show CDR1 as MRHNA and CDR2 as SNTAGT. With 6 bases clipped from V and 4 bases from J, the junction kept 5 bases outside the gene matches. CDR3 nucleotides: TGTGCCAGCAGGGGGACAGCCTCCACCGGGGAGCTGTTTTTT. This sequence encodes CASRGTASTGELFF.

V and J are TRBV7-2 and TRBJ2-7; 9 nucleotides agree with TRBD1. The germline CDR1 and CDR2 sequences are SGHTA and FQGNSA. The CDR3 length is 13 residues. J was trimmed by 11 bases and V by 4 bases; bases with no gene match: 9. CDR3 sequence reads: CASSSYTTGGKYF. Written as DNA, the CDR3 is TGTGCCAGCAGCTCCTACACCACAGGGGGCAAGTACTTC.

The chain is built from TRBV6-5 and TRBJ1-2; possibly TRBD1 for D (6 bases). CDR3 length: 13 amino acids. Trimming shortened V by 5 bases and J by 8 bases, and 15 bases separated the two germline ends. From germline, CDR1 is MNHEY and CDR2 SVGAGI. The CDR3 coding sequence is TGTGCCAGCAGTCGTGCGGGGGGCGAAGGCTACACCTTC. Encoded protein: CASSRAGGEGYTF.

The table lists this clone with a count of one. The chain uses TRBV5-5 and TRBJ1-1; D unclear. Germline V gives CDR1 SGHKS, CDR2 YYEKEE (reference sequence). CDR3 length: 16 amino acids. The V end lost 4 bases, the J end lost 1 base, and 17 bases lay between the germline ends. CDR3 sequence reads: CASSRGPELGNTEAFF. In DNA, the CDR3 is TGTGCCAGCAGCCGGGGTCCGGAATTAGGGAACACTGAAGCTTTCTTT. Based on the CDR3 plus reference TRBV5-5 and TRBJ1-1, the full variable domain is DAGVTQSPTHLIKTRGQQVTLRCSPISGHKSVSWYQQVLGQGPQFIFQYYEKEERGRGNFPDRFSARQFPNYSSELNVNALLLGDSALYLCASSRGPELGNTEAFFGQGTRLTVV.